These 23 T cell receptor beta chains came from one sample sequenced in a study of T cells in localized non-small cell lung cancer. Profiled with immunoSEQ multiplex PCR; TCRdb holds only in-frame clones, not every one. The sample contains 18,000 or so clones, around four fifths of which appear only once. The specimen was peripheral blood, collected before any cancer treatment. These receptors all stem from a female donor of 60 years or more with stage I lung adenocarcinoma.

V is TRBV15 and J is TRBJ1-1; a weak D match, TRBD1 (5 bases). CDR3 length: 17 residues. V was shortened by 0 bases and J by 1 base, with 15 bases between the two germline ends. From germline, CDR1 is LNHNV and CDR2 YYDKDF (reference sequence). The CDR3, as DNA: TGTGCCACCAGCAGAGATAGGCAGGGTATAAGGAACACTGAAGCTTTCTTT. Its translation: CATSRDRQGIRNTEAFF.

With regard to this clone: Other DNA sequences within the sample encode an identical CDR3. The chain's CDR3 is CASSLEAARTYEQYF. The CDR3 DNA reads TGTGCCAGCAGCTTAGAAGCCGCTAGAACCTACGAGCAGTACTTC. V usage is TRBV7-2 and J usage is TRBJ2-7; unclear D gene. Between the trimmed V and J ends, which lost 1 base and 2 bases, there was a span of 12 bases. Germline V lookup: CDR1 SGHTA, CDR2 FQGNSA. The CDR3 is 15 amino acids. Together with reference TRBV7-2 and TRBJ2-7, the CDR3 gives the full variable domain: GAGVSQSPSNKVTEKGKDVELRCDPISGHTALYWYRQSLGQGLEFLIYFQGNSAPDKSGLPSDRFSAERTGGSVSTLTIQRTQQEDSAVYLCASSLEAARTYEQYFGPGTRLTVT.

The V gene is TRBV18, the J gene TRBJ2-3; D is unresolved. Trimming pared 3 bases from V and 2 bases from J, leaving 24 bases between. Germline V gives CDR1 KGHSH, CDR2 LQKENI. The CDR3 sequence is 19 residues long. The CDR3 DNA follows: TGTGCCAGCTCACCCAGATTAAGCACACCCCGCCTACTCACAGATACGCAGTATTTT. Encoded protein: CASSPRLSTPRLLTDTQYF.

The chain couples TRBV5-1 to TRBJ2-3; the match to TRBD2 covers 10 bases. The CDR3 is made up of 16 amino acids. V trimming: 4 bases; J trimming: 3 bases; junction bases outside the gene matches: 8. Germline assignment: CDR1 SGHRS and CDR2 YFSETQ. The CDR3 nucleotides read TGCGCCAGCAGCCCTGGATTTAGCGGGGGGACAGATACGCAGTATTTT. Amino acid sequence: CASSPGFSGGTDTQYF.

The gene calls are TRBV28 and TRBJ1-1, with D unresolved. From germline, CDR1 is MDHEN and CDR2 SYDVKM. There are 13 residues in the CDR3. The ends were cut back, 2 bases at V and 2 bases at J, with 6 bases in the middle. The CDR3 DNA follows: TGTGCCAGCAGTTTAACAGACAACACTGAAGCTTTCTTT. Its protein product is CASSLTDNTEAFF.

This clone appeared a single time. This chain uses TRBV19 with TRBJ1-3; D remains unclear. V was trimmed by 7 bases and J by 3 bases, leaving 13 bases between them. The CDR3 runs to 14 residues. The V gene's germline CDR1 is LNHDA and CDR2 SQIVND (reference sequence). Here the CDR3 DNA reads TGTGCCAGTATTACCTCCGGGTATGGAAACACCATATATTTT. Protein sequence: CASITSGYGNTIYF. Variable domain in full (rest from reference TRBV19 and TRBJ1-3): DGGITQSPKYLFRKEGQNVTLSCEQNLNHDAMYWYRQDPGQGLRLIYYSQIVNDFQKGDIAEGYSVSREKKESFPLTVTSAQKNPTAFYLCASITSGYGNTIYFGEGSWLTVV.

This clone was counted once. The chain joins TRBV18 to TRBJ2-1; 10 bases match TRBD1. J gave up 6 bases and V 3 bases, and 5 bases lay outside the gene matches. The CDR3 sequence is 15 residues long. Germline-derived CDR1 and CDR2 are KGHSH and LQKENI. CDR3 DNA: TGTGCCAGCTCACCGGGACAGGGGTTGGCCAATGAGCAGTTCTTC. It codes for CASSPGQGLANEQFF. The full variable domain, its missing parts supplied by reference TRBV18 and TRBJ2-1, is NAGVMQNPRHLVRRRGQEARLRCSPMKGHSHVYWYRQLPEEGLKFMVYLQKENIIDESGMPKERFSAEFPKEGPSILRIQQVVRGDSAAYFCASSPGQGLANEQFFGPGTRLTVL.

The genes are TRBV2 and TRBJ2-1; 13 nucleotides align to TRBD2. CDR1 is SNHLY, CDR2 FYNNEI, per germline. The CDR3 contains 16 residues. Unmatched junction bases numbered 10, after V lost 7 bases and J lost 7 bases. The CDR3 sequence is CASIQELAGGPNEQFF. The CDR3 DNA sequence: TGTGCCAGCATTCAGGAACTAGCGGGGGGGCCGAATGAGCAGTTCTTC.

This chain joins TRBV25-1 and TRBJ2-4, with TRBD2 as a possible D gene (6 bases). There are 16 residues in the CDR3. The ends were cut back, 4 bases at V and 1 base at J, with 14 bases in the middle. Per the germline V gene, CDR1 is MGHDK and CDR2 is SYGVNS. CDR3 nucleotide sequence: TGTGCCAGCAGTGTCCGGCGGGGCCTGGCCAAAAACATTCAGTACTTC. As protein: CASSVRRGLAKNIQYF.

The chain carries TRBV6-6 and TRBJ2-7; the match to TRBD1 covers 7 bases. CDR1 is MNHNY and CDR2 is SVGAGI in the germline V gene (reference sequence). Trimming at V came to 4 bases and at J to 6 bases, leaving 9 bases not matched to a gene. CDR3 length: 14 amino acids. The CDR3 nucleotides are TGTGCCAGCAGTTCTCGAAAGGGGGCTGGCGAGCAGTACTTC. Its translation: CASSSRKGAGEQYF.

The V call is TRBV7-2, the J call TRBJ1-1; D not resolved. Germline-derived CDR1 and CDR2 are SGHTA and FQGNSA. The CDR3 consists of 13 residues. Trimming removed 2 bases at V and 1 base at J, with 5 bases between. For the CDR3, the DNA is TGTGCCAGCAGCTTATGGGCGAACACTGAAGCTTTCTTT. Its translation: CASSLWANTEAFF. The full variable domain, completed using reference TRBV7-2 and TRBJ1-1, is GAGVSQSPSNKVTEKGKDVELRCDPISGHTALYWYRQSLGQGLEFLIYFQGNSAPDKSGLPSDRFSAERTGGSVSTLTIQRTQQEDSAVYLCASSLWANTEAFFGQGTRLTVV.

This clone was found once. The chain recombines TRBV6-4 with TRBJ1-2; D uncertain. CDR3 size: 13 residues. CDR1 MRHNA and CDR2 SNTAGT come from the germline V gene. V was cut by 8 bases and J by 8 bases, with 18 bases left in between. CDR3 residues: CASRGGSVQGYTF. The CDR3 nucleotides read TGTGCCAGCCGGGGTGGTTCGGTGCAAGGCTACACCTTC.

The V call is TRBV30, the J call TRBJ1-1; D remains ambiguous. V was pared by 3 bases and J by 6 bases, with 20 bases between. This CDR3 is built from 15 residues. The V gene's germline CDR1 is GTSNPN and CDR2 SVGIG (reference sequence). CDR3: CAWRMKRGTVAEAFF. The CDR3 bases are TGTGCCTGGAGGATGAAACGGGGTACAGTAGCTGAAGCTTTCTTT.

The rearrangement links TRBV10-3 to TRBJ1-2; 9 bases match TRBD1. CDR3 length equals 15 residues. The V segment lost 6 bases and the J segment 7 bases; nucleotides outside the gene matches: 12. Looked up from germline, CDR1 is ENHRY and CDR2 is SYGVKD. The CDR3 DNA is TGTGCCATCAGGTTTGGACAGGGGATAATATCTGGCTACACCTTC. It encodes CAIRFGQGIISGYTF.

V is TRBV30 and J is TRBJ1-4, with D possibly TRBD1 on 5 matching bases. This CDR3 spans 12 amino acids. The V end was cut by 2 bases, the J end by 10 bases, with 11 bases between. Germline assignment: CDR1 GTSNPN and CDR2 SVGIG (reference sequence). The CDR3 DNA reads as TGTGCCTGGAGTAGGTGGGGGGGAAAACTGTTTTTT. Amino acid sequence: CAWSRWGGKLFF. Together with reference TRBV30 and TRBJ1-4, the CDR3 gives the full variable domain: SQTIHQWPATLVQPVGSPLSLECTVEGTSNPNLYWYRQAAGRGLQLLFYSVGIGQISSEVPQNLSASRPQDRQFILSSKKLLLSDSGFYLCAWSRWGGKLFFGSGTQLSVL.

The chain is built from TRBV9 and TRBJ2-1; 9 nucleotides match TRBD1. Germline loops: CDR1 SGDLS, CDR2 YYNGEE. The CDR3 has 15 amino acids. V shed 4 bases, J shed 3 bases, and the junction held 5 bases outside the gene matches. The chain's CDR3 is CASSLLTGGYNEQFF. In nucleotides, the CDR3 is TGTGCCAGCAGCTTGTTGACAGGGGGCTACAATGAGCAGTTCTTC.

This rearrangement joins TRBV7-9 to TRBJ1-2; D unclear. The CDR3 covers 12 residues. V gave up 1 base and J gave up 2 bases, with 2 bases separating them. Per the germline V gene, CDR1 is SEHNR and CDR2 is FQNEAQ (reference sequence). The CDR3 here is CASSLDNYGYTF. CDR3 in DNA: TGTGCCAGCAGCTTAGACAACTATGGCTACACCTTC.

The chain couples TRBV6-1 to TRBJ1-2; 8 bases agree with TRBD1. This CDR3 is built from 15 residues. J gave up 5 bases and V 0 bases, and 5 bases lay outside the gene matches. The V gene's germline CDR1 is MNHNS and CDR2 SASEGT. CDR3 sequence: CASSEAQGAGYGYTF. CDR3 nucleotide sequence: TGTGCCAGCAGTGAAGCCCAGGGGGCGGGTTATGGCTACACCTTC.

CDR3 sequence: CASSDYRSQSYEQYF. CDR3 in DNA: TGTGCCAGCAGTGATTATCGGTCGCAATCCTACGAGCAGTACTTC. The chain employs TRBV25-1 and TRBJ2-7; D remains ambiguous. Deletions cut 3 bases from V and 1 base from J, with 13 bases between. Germline CDR1 reads MGHDK; CDR2 reads SYGVNS. CDR3 length: 15 amino acids.

This chain uses TRBV6-5 with TRBJ1-6; D remains ambiguous. The ends were cut back, 0 bases at V and 10 bases at J, with 16 bases in the middle. The CDR3 covers 16 residues. Germline V gene data show CDR1 as MNHEY and CDR2 as SVGAGI. The CDR3: CASSYSYRGYGSPLHF. CDR3 nucleotides: TGTGCCAGCAGTTACTCCTATCGGGGATATGGGTCACCCCTCCACTTT.

This clone was recorded once. The V and J genes are TRBV20-1 and TRBJ1-2; D is undetermined. Germline CDR1 and CDR2: DFQATT and SNEGSKA (reference sequence). CDR3 length equals 11 residues. Trimming left V 3 bases short and J 5 bases short, with 7 bases between. CDR3 coding DNA: TGCAGTGCTAGTACTCGTTATGGCTACACCTTC. This codes for CSASTRYGYTF.

The chain has TRBV7-9 and TRBJ1-5; no firm D call. V shed 0 bases and J shed 6 bases, with 9 bases lying between them. The CDR3 loop spans 14 amino acids. From germline, CDR1 is SEHNR and CDR2 FQNEAQ (reference sequence). CDR3 region: CASSLAEGSQPQHF. The CDR3 DNA is TGTGCCAGCAGCTTAGCGGAGGGATCTCAGCCCCAGCATTTT.

This rearrangement joins TRBV6-1 to TRBJ2-2, with D possibly being TRBD1 or TRBD2 (6 bases each). The CDR3 totals 15 residues. CDR1 and CDR2 (germline): MNHNS, SASEGT. The V gene lost 9 bases and the J gene lost 5 bases, with 19 bases spanning the gap. CDR3 sequence: CASLTGGHPTGELFF. The CDR3 DNA sequence: TGTGCCAGTCTGACAGGAGGGCATCCAACCGGGGAGCTGTTTTTT.